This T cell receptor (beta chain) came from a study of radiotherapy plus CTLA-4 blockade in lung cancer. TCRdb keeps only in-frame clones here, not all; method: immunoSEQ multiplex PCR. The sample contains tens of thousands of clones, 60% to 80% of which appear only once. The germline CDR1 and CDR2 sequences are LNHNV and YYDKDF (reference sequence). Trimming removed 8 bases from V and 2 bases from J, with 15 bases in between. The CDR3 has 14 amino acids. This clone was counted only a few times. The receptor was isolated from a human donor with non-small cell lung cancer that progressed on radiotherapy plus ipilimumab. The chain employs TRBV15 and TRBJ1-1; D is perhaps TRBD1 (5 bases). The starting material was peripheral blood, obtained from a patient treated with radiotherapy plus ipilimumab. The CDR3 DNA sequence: TGTGCCACCGGGGGACGGCCGCCTAACACTGAAGCTTTCTTT. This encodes CATGGRPPNTEAFF.